This paragraph reports one T cell receptor (beta chain). What it binds is unknown. The sample is drawn from a study of cytomegalovirus exposure and HLA in healthy donors. Study background: The use of the same platform for the 90 to 150 validation repertoires and the 650 to 850 first-cohort repertoires was reported by a later analysis.

The donors were in the roughly 130-subject validation cohort, distinct from the 666-subject first cohort. Study results and limitations: Most observed TCR sequences were rare, whereas some public TCRs were detected in many donors. Cytomegalovirus association was assigned to approximately 180 TCR beta chains.

The CDR3 runs to 16 residues. In germline, CDR1 is SGHAT, CDR2 FQDESV (reference sequence). V gave up 5 bases and J gave up 3 bases; unmatched junction bases: 7. Repertoires were generated with immunoSEQ multiplex PCR, while TCRdb's copy carries only in-frame clones and drops some. The sample includes roughly 350,000 clones, more than 80% of them seen just once. This receptor was obtained from a woman aged 18-30 years in good health and CMV-seronegative. Sample: PBMCs. The rearrangement uses TRBV11-1 and TRBJ2-7; 13 bases are a match to TRBD2. The CDR3 is CASSMKLAGGDYEQYF. CDR3 coding DNA: TGTGCCAGCAGCATGAAACTAGCGGGAGGGGACTACGAGCAGTACTTC.